The 11 T cell receptor beta chains given below trace back to one sample, sequenced in a study of blood T cell repertoires in COVID-19 (dated by TCRdb to the early 2020s). The receptor library was made with the immunoSEQ multiplex PCR assay. TCRdb retrieved this table from immuneACCESS and kept in-frame rearrangements only. Not all clones are present; in checked studies, unresolved V genes account for under half, and no reason is known for the remainder. This sample lists tens of thousands of clones; around 87% were detected once. Of the sample, around 3% falls within the top ten clones. The source material was peripheral blood. The receptors derive from a man between 45 and 60 years old with active COVID-19.

The CDR3 loop is CASSTGGILSNQPQHF. CDR3 DNA sequence: TGTGCCAGCAGCACAGGGGGCATCCTTAGCAATCAGCCCCAGCATTTT. The chain recombines TRBV28 with TRBJ1-5; 9 bases are a match to TRBD1. CDR1 and CDR2 from the germline V gene are MDHEN and SYDVKM. V shed 6 bases and J 0 bases; nucleotides not matched to a gene: 6. The CDR3 is 16 residues long.

Only a few counts were recorded for this clone. The chain joins TRBV19 to TRBJ2-7; 7 positions agree with TRBD1. V was clipped by 3 bases and J by 2 bases; unmatched bases: 7. The CDR3 consists of 15 residues. Per the germline V gene, CDR1 is LNHDA and CDR2 is SQIVND (reference sequence). CDR3 DNA sequence: TGTGCCAGTAGTATGAGGCAGGGGGACACCTACGAGCAGTACTTC. Its protein product is CASSMRQGDTYEQYF.

V usage is TRBV6-6 and J usage is TRBJ2-3, with TRBD1 matching over 8 bases. Per germline, CDR1 MNHNY and CDR2 SVGAGI (reference sequence). V dropped 6 bases and J dropped 5; count of bases not matched to a gene: 10. This CDR3 has 15 amino acids. CDR3 protein: CASSKGQEGQDTQYF. The CDR3 nucleotides read TGTGCCAGCAGCAAGGGACAGGAAGGACAAGATACGCAGTATTTT.

The chain links TRBV2 to TRBJ1-1; D is unresolved. The length of the CDR3 is 16 residues. Germline CDR1 reads SNHLY; CDR2 reads FYNNEI. With 0 bases removed from V and 0 bases from J, the gap between germline ends came to 11 bases. CDR3 loop: CASSEALHRMNTEAFF. The DNA of the CDR3 is TGTGCCAGCAGTGAAGCGCTTCACAGAATGAACACTGAAGCTTTCTTT.

The rearrangement links TRBV6-1 to TRBJ2-7; 8 nucleotides align to TRBD1. The length of the CDR3 is 14 residues. Germline V CDR1 and CDR2: MNHNS, SASEGT. The ends lost 1 base at V and 9 bases at J; junction bases unmatched: 8. CDR3 sequence reads: CASSEVGTGLGQYF. CDR3 nucleotides: TGTGCCAGCAGTGAAGTTGGGACAGGTCTAGGGCAGTACTTC.

The DNA for the CDR3 is TGTGCCAGCAGTCCGCGGGACAGTTACAATGAGCAGTTCTTC. Protein sequence: CASSPRDSYNEQFF. The chain carries TRBV5-5 and TRBJ2-1; weak D call: TRBD1 (7 bases). This CDR3 comprises 14 residues. V lost 5 bases to trimming and J lost 4 bases, with 13 bases between them. In germline, CDR1 is SGHKS, CDR2 YYEKEE (reference sequence). The full variable domain, rest sourced from reference TRBV5-5 and TRBJ2-1, is DAGVTQSPTHLIKTRGQQVTLRCSPISGHKSVSWYQQVLGQGPQFIFQYYEKEERGRGNFPDRFSARQFPNYSSELNVNALLLGDSALYLCASSPRDSYNEQFFGPGTRLTVL.

The J gene is TRBJ2-7, the V gene TRBV2; D perhaps matches TRBD2 (6 bases). The CDR3 has 14 amino acids. Germline CDR1 is SNHLY and CDR2 is FYNNEI. V shed 5 bases and J shed 3 bases, with 14 bases lying between them. The CDR3 loop reads CASSIEGSGYEQYF. CDR3 nucleotides: TGTGCCAGCAGTATCGAGGGTAGCGGCTACGAGCAGTACTTC.

The chain uses TRBV5-1 and TRBJ2-2; D is possibly TRBD1 (5 bases). CDR1 and CDR2 from the germline V gene are SGHRS and YFSETQ. The CDR3 is 16 residues long. The germline V and J ends were trimmed by 0 bases and 4 bases, with 13 bases remaining between them. The CDR3 DNA sequence: TGCGCCAGCAGCTTGGTACGTACAGGCAGCACCGGGGAGCTGTTTTTT. It codes for CASSLVRTGSTGELFF.

V gene TRBV2 combines with J gene TRBJ1-6, with D unclear. This CDR3 is 14 amino acids long. V lost 5 bases and J lost 5, with 10 bases in between. The germline CDR1 and CDR2 sequences are SNHLY and FYNNEI. This CDR3 reads CASSLRENNSPLHF. CDR3 in DNA: TGTGCCAGCAGTCTCCGGGAGAATAATTCACCCCTCCACTTT. The entire variable domain, with the rest obtained from reference TRBV2 and TRBJ1-6, is as follows: EPEVTQTPSHQVTQMGQEVILRCVPISNHLYFYWYRQILGQKVEFLVSFYNNEISEKSEIFDDQFSVERPDGSNFTLKIRSTKLEDSAMYFCASSLRENNSPLHFGNGTRLTVT.

The genes are TRBV12-5 and TRBJ1-2; D might be TRBD1 (5 bases). Trimming removed 1 base from V and 7 bases from J, with 10 bases in between. CDR3 length: 13 amino acids. CDR1 is LGHNT and CDR2 is FRNRAP in the germline V gene. CDR3 nucleotide sequence: TGTGCTAGTGGTTTGGGCAATGGGGCTGGCTACACCTTC. This translates into CASGLGNGAGYTF. Variable domain in full (rest from reference TRBV12-5 and TRBJ1-2): DARVTQTPRHKVTEMGQEVTMRCQPILGHNTVFWYRQTMMQGLELLAYFRNRAPLDDSGMPKDRFSAEMPDATLATLKIQPSEPRDSAVYFCASGLGNGAGYTFGSGTRLTVV.

The rearrangement links TRBV25-1 to TRBJ2-7; 8 nucleotides line up with TRBD1. CDR1 and CDR2 from the germline V gene are MGHDK and SYGVNS. V dropped 7 bases and J dropped 2; count of bases not matched to a gene: 7. This CDR3 spans 14 amino acids. CDR3 amino acids: CASKLQGGPYEQYF. The DNA of the CDR3 is TGTGCCAGCAAATTACAGGGGGGACCCTACGAGCAGTACTTC.